These 20 T cell receptor beta chains share one sample of origin, sequenced in a study of T-cell reconstitution after alpha-beta-depleted transplantation in children. As it was prepared, the TCRbeta library received unique molecular identifiers. TCRdb analysed the PCR reads with MiXCR anew, one entry per CDR3 protein. The top ten clones hold approximately 2.3% of a sample with some 300,000 distinct CDR3 sequences, around a tenth of them seen once. This specimen consisted of PBMCs from the stem cell graft donor, obtained from the stem cell graft. The receptors here all came from a human donor who donated a stem cell graft to a child with acute lymphoblastic leukemia.

This clonotype appeared many times. V gene TRBV29-1 combines with J gene TRBJ1-3, with 7 positions matching TRBD1. This CDR3 is built from 15 residues. The V gene's germline CDR1 is SQVTM and CDR2 ANQGSEA. The V segment lost 4 bases and the J segment 4 bases; nucleotides outside the gene matches: 10. CDR3 region: CSVATGNAAGNTIYF. The CDR3 nucleotides are TGCAGCGTTGCGACAGGGAATGCGGCCGGAAACACCATATATTTT.

Many counts were recorded for this clonotype. This chain joins TRBV7-8 and TRBJ2-3, with D unclear. Germline CDR1 and CDR2: SGHVS and FQNEAQ. V was clipped by 2 bases and J by 0 bases, with 6 bases between them. This CDR3 has 14 residues. CDR3 sequence (DNA): TGTGCCAGCAGCTTAACCGGGAGCACAGATACGCAGTATTTT. This translates into CASSLTGSTDTQYF.

CDR3 protein: CASSSQPGQGNTGELFF. The CDR3 nucleotides are TGCGCCAGCAGCTCACAACCGGGACAGGGGAACACCGGGGAGCTGTTTTTT. The rearrangement links TRBV5-1 to TRBJ2-2; 9 bases are shared with TRBD1. Germline CDR1 reads SGHRS; CDR2 reads YFSETQ. V gave up 3 bases and J gave up 1 base; unmatched junction bases: 7. The CDR3 length is 17 residues. Combining the CDR3 with reference TRBV5-1 and TRBJ2-2 gives the whole variable domain KAGVTQTPRYLIKTRGQQVTLSCSPISGHRSVSWYQQTPGQGLQFLFEYFSETQRNKGNFPGRFSGRQFSNSRSEMNVSTLELGDSALYLCASSSQPGQGNTGELFFGEGSRLTVL.

To note about this clonotype: The junction departs from the called germline gene at one end, perhaps through a read error. The gene calls are TRBV5-6 and TRBJ2-7, with 7 bases fitting TRBD2. There are 15 residues in the CDR3. CDR1 and CDR2 (germline): SGHDT, YYEEEE. The CDR3 sequence: CASSCGLVCSSEQYF. CDR3 nucleotides: TGTGCCAGCAGTTGCGGACTAGTCTGCTCCTCCGAGCAGTACTTC.

V usage is TRBV20-1 and J usage is TRBJ1-1, with 7 bases aligning to TRBD1. The ends lost 1 base at V and 0 bases at J; junction bases unmatched: 5. This CDR3 is 15 amino acids long. Germline CDR1 and CDR2: DFQATT and SNEGSKA (reference sequence). CDR3 sequence (DNA): TGCAGTGCTAGAGGGCTGACAGGGTTGAACACTGAAGCTTTCTTT. Residues: CSARGLTGLNTEAFF.

This clonotype was detected only a few times. V usage is TRBV6-6 and J usage is TRBJ1-2; D is possibly TRBD1 (5 bases). In germline, CDR1 is MNHNY, CDR2 SVGAGI (reference sequence). V was cut by 0 bases and J by 8 bases, with 7 bases left in between. The CDR3 contains 12 residues. The CDR3 protein is CASSYSGDGYTF. As DNA, the CDR3 is TGTGCCAGCAGTTACTCGGGGGACGGCTACACCTTC.

This chain connects TRBV18 to TRBJ2-1; no clear D gene. There are 14 residues in the CDR3. V dropped 2 bases and J dropped 7 bases, with 12 bases sitting between them. Per the germline V gene, CDR1 is KGHSH and CDR2 is LQKENI. In DNA, the CDR3 is TGTGCCAGCTCACCAGACTCCCAGAAAAATGAGCAGTTCTTC. Amino acids: CASSPDSQKNEQFF.

This clonotype has at least ten counts. The CDR3 here is CSVEFGNTIYF. The CDR3 nucleotides are TGCAGCGTTGAATTTGGAAACACCATATATTTT. The chain joins TRBV29-1 to TRBJ1-3; D is unclear. The CDR3 extends over 11 amino acids. V lost 2 bases to trimming and J lost 3 bases, with 2 bases between them. Germline CDR1 SQVTM, CDR2 ANQGSEA.

This clonotype has a handful of counts. The chain couples TRBV7-9 to TRBJ2-2; D uncertain. This CDR3 comprises 16 residues. Trimming took off 7 bases at V and 6 bases at J, with 21 bases between the two ends. CDR1 and CDR2 from the germline V gene are SEHNR and FQNEAQ (reference sequence). In DNA form, the CDR3 reads TGTGCCAGCACCAAGGATCTGGGTCTGCTCGCCGGGGAGCTGTTTTTT. This encodes CASTKDLGLLAGELFF.

This clonotype was picked up a small number of times. V is TRBV21-1 and J is TRBJ2-5; the table's D call TRBD1 went unverified against the DNA. TRBV21-1 counts as a pseudogene. There are 13 residues in the CDR3. CDR3 protein: CASSNGTAGTQYF. CDR3 DNA sequence: TGTGCCAGCAGCAACGGGACAGCAGGGACCCAGTACTTC.

This clonotype was observed a few times. V is TRBV7-2 and J is TRBJ2-1; D may be TRBD1 or TRBD2 (6 bases each). The CDR3 contains 16 residues. With 5 bases removed from V and 10 bases from J, the gap between germline ends came to 24 bases. Germline V gene sequence: CDR1 SGHTA, CDR2 FQGNSA. The CDR3: CASSVVGGGYRGEQFF. The DNA of the CDR3 is TGTGCCAGCAGCGTAGTAGGGGGAGGCTATCGTGGGGAGCAGTTCTTC. The variable domain in full, with the rest retrieved from reference TRBV7-2 and TRBJ2-1, is GAGVSQSPSNKVTEKGKDVELRCDPISGHTALYWYRQSLGQGLEFLIYFQGNSAPDKSGLPSDRFSAERTGGSVSTLTIQRTQQEDSAVYLCASSVVGGGYRGEQFFGPGTRLTVL.

In this sample, this clonotype turned up many times. The V and J genes are TRBV5-6 and TRBJ2-3; 13 bases map to TRBD2. Trimming removed 4 bases from V and 3 bases from J; junction bases left unmatched: 5. The CDR3 consists of 16 residues. The germline V gene has CDR1 SGHDT and CDR2 YYEEEE. CDR3 in amino acids: CASSRTSGRGTDTQYF. CDR3 nucleotides: TGTGCCAGCAGCCGGACTAGCGGGAGAGGGACAGATACGCAGTATTTT.

The chain uses TRBV27 and TRBJ2-7, with D possibly TRBD1 on 6 matching bases. The CDR3 spans 13 residues. CDR1 and CDR2 (germline): MNHEY, SMNVEV (reference sequence). V was shortened by 3 bases and J by 6 bases, with 12 bases between the two germline ends. The CDR3 DNA reads as TGTGCCAGCAGTTTCAGGGGCCCCACCGAGCAGTACTTC. Translation gives CASSFRGPTEQYF.

This clonotype was counted at least ten times. The chain is built from TRBV7-2 and TRBJ1-5; a weak D match, TRBD1 (6 bases). Trimming left V 5 bases short and J 0 bases short, with 11 bases between. This CDR3 contains 15 residues. Germline V gene sequence: CDR1 SGHTA, CDR2 FQGNSA. The CDR3 here is CASSPGGGSNQPQHF. CDR3 nucleotide sequence: TGTGCCAGCAGCCCCGGGGGCGGTAGCAATCAGCCCCAGCATTTT.

In regard to this clonotype: An end of the junction does not agree with germline; a read error may underlie this. V usage is TRBV3-1 and J usage is TRBJ2-5; 13 positions agree with TRBD2. This CDR3 is built from 18 residues. Per germline, CDR1 LGHDT and CDR2 YNNKEL (reference sequence). The CDR3 nucleotides are TGTGCCTGCAGTGCACTAGCGGGAGGGCCTGAGACGGGAGAGACCCAGTACTTC. Translation: CACSALAGGPETGETQYF.

The chain couples TRBV7-2 to TRBJ2-3, with D perhaps TRBD2 (5 bases). The CDR3 has 17 residues. V dropped 6 bases and J dropped 2 bases, with 21 bases sitting between them. Germline lookup yields CDR1 SGHTA and CDR2 FQGNSA. CDR3 in amino acids: CASRRVAGPYSTDTQYF. The CDR3 nucleotides read TGTGCCAGCAGGCGGGTCGCCGGGCCTTATTCCACAGATACGCAGTATTTT.

This clonotype was counted a few times. The rearrangement joins TRBV3-1 to TRBJ2-3; D ambiguous. CDR1 is LGHDT, CDR2 YNNKEL, per germline (reference sequence). The CDR3 sequence is 14 residues long. The ends were cut back, 4 bases at V and 1 base at J, with 9 bases in the middle. CDR3 sequence: CASSPSVGTDTQYF. The CDR3 DNA sequence: TGTGCCAGCAGCCCCTCGGTTGGCACAGATACGCAGTATTTT.

This clonotype was counted many times. CDR3 region: CSARTGADTQYF. In nucleotides, the CDR3 is TGCAGTGCTCGGACAGGTGCGGATACGCAGTATTTT. This chain uses TRBV20-1 with TRBJ2-3, with 7 bases that match TRBD1. Germline lookup yields CDR1 DFQATT and CDR2 SNEGSKA (reference sequence). The CDR3 contains 12 residues. The trim removed 5 bases at V and 6 bases at J, leaving 5 bases unmatched.

This rearrangement joins TRBV5-6 to TRBJ2-2; no clear D gene. The CDR3 has 14 residues. Trimming stripped 4 bases from V and 1 base from J, with 8 bases between. CDR1 and CDR2 from the germline V gene are SGHDT and YYEEEE. The CDR3 protein is CASSPFMNTGELFF. DNA of the CDR3: TGTGCCAGCAGCCCCTTCATGAACACCGGGGAGCTGTTTTTT.

This clonotype was detected a few times. This chain joins TRBV5-6 and TRBJ2-7; a possible D gene is TRBD1 (6 bases). CDR1 is SGHDT and CDR2 is YYEEEE in the germline V gene. The CDR3 is made up of 13 amino acids. V was trimmed by 2 bases and J by 7 bases, leaving 13 bases between them. The DNA for the CDR3 is TGTGCCAGCAGCTTTGGAAGGGGGAGAGAGCAGTACTTC. Encoded protein: CASSFGRGREQYF. The full variable domain, with the rest looked up from reference TRBV5-6 and TRBJ2-7, is DAGVTQSPTHLIKTRGQQVTLRCSPKSGHDTVSWYQQALGQGPQFIFQYYEEEERQRGNFPDRFSGHQFPNYSSELNVNALLLGDSALYLCASSFGRGREQYFGPGTRLTVT.